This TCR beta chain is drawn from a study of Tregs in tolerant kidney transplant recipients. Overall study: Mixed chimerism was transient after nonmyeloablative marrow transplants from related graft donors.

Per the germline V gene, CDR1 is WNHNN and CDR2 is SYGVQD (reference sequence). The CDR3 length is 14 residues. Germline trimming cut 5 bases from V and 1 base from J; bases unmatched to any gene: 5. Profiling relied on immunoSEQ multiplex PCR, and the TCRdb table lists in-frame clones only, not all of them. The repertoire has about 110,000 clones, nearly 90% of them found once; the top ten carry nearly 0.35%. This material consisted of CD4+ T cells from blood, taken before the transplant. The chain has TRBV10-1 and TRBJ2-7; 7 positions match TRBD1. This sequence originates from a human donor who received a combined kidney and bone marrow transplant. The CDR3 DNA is TGCGCCAGCAGTTCACGGACAGGTTCCTACGAGCAGTACTTC. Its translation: CASSSRTGSYEQYF.